This T cell receptor (beta chain) was captured by sequencing in a study of cytomegalovirus exposure and HLA in healthy donors. It was with 60 Vbeta and 13 Jbeta primers that the PCR ran. This table comes from immunoSEQ multiplex PCR, and its TCRdb copy is limited to in-frame clones, with some not included. The data show under 90,000 clones, over 70% seen once. Germline values: CDR1 LNHNV, CDR2 YYDKDF (reference sequence). The CDR3 runs 13 residues. The V end lost 6 bases, the J end lost 7 bases, and 13 bases lay between the germline ends. This receptor was obtained from a man aged 50 or older in good health and CMV-seropositive. The rearrangement uses TRBV15 and TRBJ2-1, with a tentative D call TRBD1 (6 bases). Sequencing input: PBMCs. CDR3: CATRDRRRNEQFF. In DNA, the CDR3 is TGTGCCACCAGAGACAGGCGGAGAAATGAGCAGTTCTTC.